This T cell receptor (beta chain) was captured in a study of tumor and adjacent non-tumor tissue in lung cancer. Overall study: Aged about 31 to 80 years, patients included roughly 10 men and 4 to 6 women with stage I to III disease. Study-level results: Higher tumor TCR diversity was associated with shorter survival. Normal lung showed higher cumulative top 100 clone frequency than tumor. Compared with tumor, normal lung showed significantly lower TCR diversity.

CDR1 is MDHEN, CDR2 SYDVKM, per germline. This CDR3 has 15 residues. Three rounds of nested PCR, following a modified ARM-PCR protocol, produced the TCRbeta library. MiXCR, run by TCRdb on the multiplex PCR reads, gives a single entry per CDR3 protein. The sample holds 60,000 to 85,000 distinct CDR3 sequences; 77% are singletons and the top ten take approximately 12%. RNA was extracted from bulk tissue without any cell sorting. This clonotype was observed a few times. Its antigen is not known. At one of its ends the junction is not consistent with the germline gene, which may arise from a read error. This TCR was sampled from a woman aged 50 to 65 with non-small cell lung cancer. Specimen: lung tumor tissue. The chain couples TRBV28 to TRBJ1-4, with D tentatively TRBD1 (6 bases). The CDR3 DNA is TGTACCAGCAGCATCCCGGGACATGGGTTTGAAAAATTGTTTTTT. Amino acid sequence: CTSSIPGHGFEKLFF. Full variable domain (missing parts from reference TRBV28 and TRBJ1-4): DVKVTQSSRYLVKRTGEKVFLECVQDMDHENMFWYRQDPGLGLRLIYFSYDVKMKEKGDIPEGYSVSREKKERFSLILESASTNQTSMYLCTSSIPGHGFEKLFFGSGTQLSVL.